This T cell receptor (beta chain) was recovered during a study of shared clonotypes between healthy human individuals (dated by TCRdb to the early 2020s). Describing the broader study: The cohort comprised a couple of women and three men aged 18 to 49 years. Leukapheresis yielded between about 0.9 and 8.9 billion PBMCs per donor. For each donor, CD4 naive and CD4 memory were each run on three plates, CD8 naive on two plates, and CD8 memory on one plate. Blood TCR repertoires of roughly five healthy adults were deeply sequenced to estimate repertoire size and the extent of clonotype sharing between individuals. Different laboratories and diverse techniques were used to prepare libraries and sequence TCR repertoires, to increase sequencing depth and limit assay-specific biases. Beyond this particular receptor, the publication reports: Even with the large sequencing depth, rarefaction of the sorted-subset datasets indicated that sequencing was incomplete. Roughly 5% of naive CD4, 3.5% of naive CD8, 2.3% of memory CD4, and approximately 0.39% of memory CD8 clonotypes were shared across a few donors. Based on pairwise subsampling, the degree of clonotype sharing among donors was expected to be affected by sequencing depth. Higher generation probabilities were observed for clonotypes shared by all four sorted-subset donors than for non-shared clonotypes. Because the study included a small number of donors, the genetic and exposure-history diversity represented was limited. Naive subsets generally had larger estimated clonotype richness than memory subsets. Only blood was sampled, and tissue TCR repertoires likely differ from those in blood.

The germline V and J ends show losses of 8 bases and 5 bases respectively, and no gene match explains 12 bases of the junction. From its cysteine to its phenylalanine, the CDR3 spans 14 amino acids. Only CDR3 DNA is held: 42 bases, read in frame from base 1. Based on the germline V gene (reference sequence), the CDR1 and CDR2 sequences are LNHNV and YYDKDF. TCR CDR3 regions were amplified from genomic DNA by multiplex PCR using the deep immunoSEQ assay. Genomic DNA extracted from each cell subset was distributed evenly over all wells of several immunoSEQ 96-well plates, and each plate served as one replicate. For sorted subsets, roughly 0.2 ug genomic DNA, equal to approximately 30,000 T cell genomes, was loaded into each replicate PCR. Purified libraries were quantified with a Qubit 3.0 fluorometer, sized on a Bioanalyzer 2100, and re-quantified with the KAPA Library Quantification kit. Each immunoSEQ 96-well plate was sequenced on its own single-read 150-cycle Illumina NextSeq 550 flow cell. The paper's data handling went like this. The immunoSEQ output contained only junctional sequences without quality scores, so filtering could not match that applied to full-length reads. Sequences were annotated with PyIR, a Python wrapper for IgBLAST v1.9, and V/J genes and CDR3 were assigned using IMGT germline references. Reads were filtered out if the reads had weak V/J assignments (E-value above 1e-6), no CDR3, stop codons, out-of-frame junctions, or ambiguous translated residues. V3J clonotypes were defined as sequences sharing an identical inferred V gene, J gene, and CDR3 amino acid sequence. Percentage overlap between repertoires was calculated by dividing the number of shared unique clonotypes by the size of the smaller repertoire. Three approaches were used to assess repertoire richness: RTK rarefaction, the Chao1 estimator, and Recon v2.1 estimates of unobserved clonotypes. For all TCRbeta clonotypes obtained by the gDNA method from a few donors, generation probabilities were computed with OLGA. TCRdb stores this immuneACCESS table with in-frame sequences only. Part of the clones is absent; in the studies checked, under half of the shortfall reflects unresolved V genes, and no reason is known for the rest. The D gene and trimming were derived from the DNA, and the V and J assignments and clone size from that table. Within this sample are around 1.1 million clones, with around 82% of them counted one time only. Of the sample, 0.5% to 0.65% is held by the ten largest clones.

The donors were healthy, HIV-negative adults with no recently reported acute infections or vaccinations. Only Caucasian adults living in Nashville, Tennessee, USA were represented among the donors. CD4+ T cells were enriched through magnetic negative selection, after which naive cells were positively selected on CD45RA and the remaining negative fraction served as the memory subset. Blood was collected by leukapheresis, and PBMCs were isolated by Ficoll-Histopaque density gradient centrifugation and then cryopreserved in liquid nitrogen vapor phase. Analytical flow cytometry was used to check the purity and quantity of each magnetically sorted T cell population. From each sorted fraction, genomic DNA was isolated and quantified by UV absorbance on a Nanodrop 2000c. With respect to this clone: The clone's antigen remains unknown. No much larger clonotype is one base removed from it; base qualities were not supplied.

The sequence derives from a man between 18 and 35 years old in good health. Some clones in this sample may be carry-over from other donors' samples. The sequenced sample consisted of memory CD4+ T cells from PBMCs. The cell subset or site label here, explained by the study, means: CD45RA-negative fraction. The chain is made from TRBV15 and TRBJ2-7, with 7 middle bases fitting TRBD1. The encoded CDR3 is CATRYRQGRDEQYF. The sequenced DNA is TGTGCCACCCGCTATAGACAGGGCCGCGACGAGCAGTACTTC.